Each of the 3 T cell receptor beta chains below was sequenced from the same sample in a study of T cell clonality in common variable immunodeficiency. Using immunoSEQ multiplex PCR, the repertoire was profiled, and TCRdb retains in-frame clones only, with some absent. Recorded here are about 39,000 clones, none singletons. The sequenced sample consisted of peripheral blood mononuclear cells. Receptors were obtained from a person aged 18 to 75 in good health.

This clone showed up many times. The sequenced fragment ends 3 residues before the CDR3 boundary, so the rest is inferred from the germline J gene. The V gene is TRBV29-1, the J gene TRBJ2-5; 12 bases align to TRBD1. The CDR3 totals 16 residues. V was pared by 2 bases and J by 1 base, with 5 bases of the junction left unmatched. CDR1 SQVTM and CDR2 ANQGSEA come from the germline V gene. The CDR3 is CSVENRDRGRQETQYF. The sequenced part of the CDR3 DNA is TGCAGCGTTGAAAACCGGGACAGGGGGCGCCAAGAGACC.

Comment on this clone: Read data end 3 residues before the CDR3 end; the end is taken from the germline J gene. This rearrangement joins TRBV18 to TRBJ1-5; 9 bases agree with TRBD1. Germline lookup yields CDR1 KGHSH and CDR2 LQKENI. The CDR3 extends over 14 amino acids. J gave up 7 bases and V 3 bases, and 4 bases lay outside the gene matches. The CDR3 loop reads CASSPDRGRQPQHF. The covered CDR3 bases are TGTGCCAGCTCACCGGACAGGGGTCGGCAGCCC. Based on the CDR3 plus reference TRBV18 and TRBJ1-5, the full variable domain is NAGVMQNPRHLVRRRGQEARLRCSPMKGHSHVYWYRQLPEEGLKFMVYLQKENIIDESGMPKERFSAEFPKEGPSILRIQQVVRGDSAAYFCASSPDRGRQPQHFGDGTRLSIL.

This clone was counted many times. Read coverage stops 3 residues before the CDR3 terminus; the germline J gene supplies the remainder. The genes are TRBV20-1 and TRBJ2-1; tentative D call: TRBD2 (6 bases). Trimming left V 6 bases short and J 4 bases short, with 13 bases between. This CDR3 is 13 amino acids long. Germline CDR1 DFQATT, CDR2 SNEGSKA (reference sequence). The CDR3: CSARGIGYNEQFF. The covered CDR3 bases are TGCAGTGCGCGCGGGATAGGGTACAATGAG.